Shown below are 7 T cell receptor beta chains from a single sample sequenced in a study of TIL therapy for anti-PD-1-resistant metastatic lung cancer. This was the immunoSEQ v3 assay. This table comes from immunoSEQ multiplex PCR, and its TCRdb copy is limited to in-frame clones, with some not included. The table includes 95,000 or so clones, 65% detected once. Time point described: pre-treatment sample, taken before nivolumab and TIL therapy. Pleural nodules or supraclavicular lymph nodes made up most of the excised metastases sampled. The specimen was tumor tissue, collected at baseline. The receptors derive from a person between 30 and 80 years old with non-small cell lung cancer.

This chain links TRBV7-2 with TRBJ2-7; 9 bases are a match to TRBD2. The CDR3 has 15 amino acids. V lost 8 bases to trimming and J lost 2 bases; unmatched junction nucleotides: 10. CDR1 is SGHTA and CDR2 is FQGNSA in the germline V gene. Written as DNA, the CDR3 is TGTGCCAGCTTCAAGGGGCTAGCGGGGCCCTACGAGCAGTACTTC. Its translation is CASFKGLAGPYEQYF. Together with reference TRBV7-2 and TRBJ2-7, the CDR3 gives the full variable domain: GAGVSQSPSNKVTEKGKDVELRCDPISGHTALYWYRQSLGQGLEFLIYFQGNSAPDKSGLPSDRFSAERTGGSVSTLTIQRTQQEDSAVYLCASFKGLAGPYEQYFGPGTRLTVT.

For this clone: This may come from a read error, since a much larger clone is one base off. This chain connects TRBV5-6 to TRBJ2-7; D is uncertain. The CDR3 runs 11 residues. Trimming stripped 3 bases from V and 3 bases from J, with 4 bases between. Germline V gives CDR1 SGHDT, CDR2 YYEEEE. The CDR3 sequence is CASSSVYEQYF. DNA for the CDR3: TGTGCCAGCAGCTCCGTCTACGAGCAGTACTTC. Supplemented by reference TRBV5-6 and TRBJ2-7, the full variable domain reads DAGVTQSPTHLIKTRGQQVTLRCSPKSGHDTVSWYQQALGQGPQFIFQYYEEEERQRGNFPDRFSGHQFPNYSSELNVNALLLGDSALYLCASSSVYEQYFGPGTRLTVT.

Only a few counts were recorded for this clone. V gene TRBV2 combines with J gene TRBJ2-7; 9 bases map to TRBD1. Germline V gives CDR1 SNHLY, CDR2 FYNNEI. This CDR3 region has 15 residues. Trimming removed 2 bases from V and 1 base from J; junction bases left unmatched: 3. The CDR3 region is CASSEHRGPSYEQYF. CDR3 DNA sequence: TGTGCCAGCAGTGAACACAGGGGGCCATCCTACGAGCAGTACTTC.

This chain uses TRBV27 with TRBJ1-5; TRBD1 agrees at 9 bases. The CDR3 runs 14 residues. V dropped 4 bases and J dropped 6; count of bases not matched to a gene: 4. Germline V gene lookup returns CDR1 MNHEY and CDR2 SMNVEV (reference sequence). CDR3 residues: CASSSQGAGQPQHF. The CDR3 DNA is TGTGCCAGCAGTTCACAGGGGGCCGGTCAGCCCCAGCATTTT.

CDR3 sequence: CALRKGGYTF. In nucleotides, the CDR3 is TGTGCCTTAAGAAAAGGTGGCTACACCTTC. The chain uses TRBV30 and TRBJ1-2; unclear D gene. The CDR3 is made up of 10 amino acids. Trimming cost V 7 bases and J 7 bases, with 10 bases left between them. The germline V gene encodes CDR1 GTSNPN and CDR2 SVGIG (reference sequence).

The rearrangement uses TRBV7-3 and TRBJ2-3; D may match TRBD1 or TRBD2 (5 bases each). Germline loops: CDR1 SGHTA, CDR2 FQGTGA. V was cut by 0 bases and J by 6 bases, with 13 bases left in between. This CDR3 region has 15 residues. The CDR3 region has the DNA TGTGCCAGCAGCTTAACGTTGGGCAGGGAGGATACGCAGTATTTT. Translated, it gives CASSLTLGREDTQYF.

The V call is TRBV7-6, the J call TRBJ2-3; D unresolved. Germline loops: CDR1 SGHVS, CDR2 FNYEAQ. The CDR3 consists of 13 residues. V dropped 5 bases and J dropped 6 bases, with 12 bases sitting between them. CDR3 residues: CASSPRRTDTQYF. The CDR3 bases are TGTGCCAGCAGCCCACGGCGAACCGATACGCAGTATTTT.